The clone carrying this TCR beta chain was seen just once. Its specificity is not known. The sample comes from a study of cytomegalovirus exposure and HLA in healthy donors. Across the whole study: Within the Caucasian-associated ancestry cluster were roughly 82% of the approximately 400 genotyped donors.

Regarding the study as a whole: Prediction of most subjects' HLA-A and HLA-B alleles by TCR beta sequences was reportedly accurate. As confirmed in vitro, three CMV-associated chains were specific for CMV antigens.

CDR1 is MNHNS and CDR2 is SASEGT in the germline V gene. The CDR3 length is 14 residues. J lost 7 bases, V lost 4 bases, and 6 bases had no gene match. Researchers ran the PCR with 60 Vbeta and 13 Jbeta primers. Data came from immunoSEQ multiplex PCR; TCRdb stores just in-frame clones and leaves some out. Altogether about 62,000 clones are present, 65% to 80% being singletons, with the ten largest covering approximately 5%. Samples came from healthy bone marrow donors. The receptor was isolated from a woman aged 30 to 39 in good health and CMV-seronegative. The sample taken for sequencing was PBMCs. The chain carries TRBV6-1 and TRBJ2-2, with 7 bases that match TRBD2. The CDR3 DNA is TGTGCCAGCAGTGCCCCTTCGGGGGGCGGGGAGCTGTTTTTT. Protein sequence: CASSAPSGGGELFF.